The clone carrying this T cell receptor beta chain was seen many times. TCRdb re-analysed the 5' RACE reads in MiXCR, keeping a single row per CDR3 protein. The sample lists 8,500 to 14,000 distinct CDR3 sequences, over 9% seen once, with 30% to 35% in the top ten. From germline, CDR1 is SQVTM and CDR2 ANQGSEA. CDR3 length: 13 residues. Trimming removed 7 bases from V and 4 bases from J, with 14 bases in between. Specified time point: blood at routine non-recurrence follow-up after resection. No cell sorting; template was whole RNA from tumor, lung tissue or PBMC. The data are from a study of spatial heterogeneity in lung cancer.

The source of this sequence is a female donor with early-stage non-small cell lung cancer. The sequencing here drew on PBMCs, taken at follow-up. The V gene is TRBV29-1, the J gene TRBJ1-5; D may be TRBD1 (5 bases). CDR3 loop: CSAAGGINQPQHF. The DNA of the CDR3 is TGCAGCGCCGCTGGGGGAATTAATCAGCCCCAGCATTTT.